The subject of this entry is one TCR beta chain. The antigen remains unidentified. The data were obtained in a study of cytomegalovirus exposure and HLA in healthy donors. Whole-study context: From 150 million to 200 million T cells, an earlier analysis saw roughly 110 million unique TCR beta sequences.

Broader study findings: Most sequenced TCRs were rare (though some public TCRs occurred in many donors).

Primers for the PCR totalled 60 Vbeta and 13 Jbeta. Some clones are missing from TCRdb's copy, which holds only in-frame ones; the method was immunoSEQ multiplex PCR. This table has roughly 130,000 clones, nearly 85% appearing once. CDR3 length equals 13 residues. CDR1 is SNHLY, CDR2 FYNNEI, per germline. V was shortened by 3 bases and J by 6 bases, with 9 bases between the two germline ends. This clonotype was sampled from a boy aged 5-17 years in good health and CMV-seronegative. The sequenced material came from PBMCs. The genes are TRBV2 and TRBJ1-5; D not resolved. CDR3 sequence (DNA): TGTGCCAGCAGTGACAGGCTTTTTCAGCCCCAGCATTTT. This sequence encodes CASSDRLFQPQHF.